This entry concerns a single T cell receptor (beta chain). CDR3 length: 19 amino acids. This record comes from a study of shared clonotypes between healthy human individuals. Produced via immunoSEQ multiplex PCR; TCRdb's table is partial and in-frame only. The table lists 600,000 to 800,000 clones, 72% of them singletons. This TCR derives from a woman between 25 and 40 years old in good health. The genes are TRBV21-1 and TRBJ2-3; TRBD2 was called by the table and not checked on the DNA. TRBV21-1 is assigned pseudogene status. Source material: memory CD4+ T cells sorted from blood. Subset specified: CD45RA-negative fraction. This CDR3 reads CASSKGVAGGKPSTDTQYF. DNA for the CDR3: TGTGCCAGCAGCAAAGGGGTAGCGGGAGGCAAACCTAGCACAGATACGCAGTATTTT.